This T cell receptor beta chain was profiled in a study of technical replicates of blood from a few donors. This table comes from immunoSEQ multiplex PCR, and its TCRdb copy is limited to in-frame clones, with some not included. The table has about 71,000 clones, roughly 90% seen once; the top ten hold around 0.37%. Between the trimmed V and J ends, which lost 5 bases and 5 bases, there was a span of 12 bases. Germline V CDR1 and CDR2: MDHEN, SYDVKM. The CDR3 consists of 13 residues. Material: T cells isolated from PBMCs. The chain links TRBV28 to TRBJ1-2; tentatively, D is TRBD1 (5 bases). The sequence was obtained from a human donor in good health. CDR3 nucleotides: TGTGCCAGCAGTCCCCCCGGGGGATATGGCTACACCTTC. Translation gives CASSPPGGYGYTF.